The 13 T cell receptor beta chains below come from one sample, sequenced in a study of T cell changes during pregnancy in multiple sclerosis. Generated by immunoSEQ multiplex PCR, the TCRdb table keeps only in-frame clones and is missing some. This sample carries fewer than 65,000 clones, around 94% of them seen once, and the ten largest clones take approximately 0.31%. Source: CD4+ T cells from peripheral blood mononuclear cells, taken in the third trimester of pregnancy. The receptor set was obtained from a female donor with multiple sclerosis, enrolled in a pregnancy study.

The CDR3 DNA follows: TGCGCCAGCAGCCAAGGGGGGGGACAGGGGCGGGAGACCCAGTACTTC. It translates to CASSQGGGQGRETQYF. This sequence joins TRBV4-1 and TRBJ2-5, with TRBD1 matching 10 bases. Germline lookup yields CDR1 MGHRA and CDR2 YSYEKL. V was pared by 1 base and J by 5 bases, with 7 bases of the junction left unmatched. This CDR3 spans 16 amino acids.

Here the CDR3 reads CASSVYRANTEAFF. The CDR3 DNA follows: TGTGCCAGCAGCGTTTACAGGGCTAACACTGAAGCTTTCTTT. The V call is TRBV13, the J call TRBJ1-1; D might be TRBD1 (6 bases). There are 14 residues in the CDR3. The V gene lost 5 bases and the J gene lost 2 bases, with 12 bases spanning the gap. Germline CDR1 and CDR2: PRHDT and FYEKMQ (reference sequence). The full variable domain, in which reference TRBV13 and TRBJ1-1 provide the parts outside the CDR3, is AAGVIQSPRHLIKEKRETATLKCYPIPRHDTVYWYQQGPGQDPQFLISFYEKMQSDKGSIPDRFSAQQFSDYHSELNMSSLELGDSALYFCASSVYRANTEAFFGQGTRLTVV.

This clone was seen a handful of times. This rearrangement joins TRBV28 to TRBJ2-2, with 9 nucleotides matching TRBD2. This CDR3 is built from 14 residues. The germline CDR1 and CDR2 sequences are MDHEN and SYDVKM. Trimming cost V 5 bases and J 6 bases; bases outside gene matches: 4. The CDR3, as DNA: TGTGCCAGCAGTCCCGGGACTAGCCCCGGGGAGCTGTTTTTT. This gives the protein CASSPGTSPGELFF.

This sequence joins TRBV7-8 and TRBJ2-5; unclear D gene. The V end was cut by 5 bases, the J end by 5 bases, with 21 bases between. The CDR3 consists of 16 residues. Germline V lookup: CDR1 SGHVS, CDR2 FQNEAQ. As DNA, the CDR3 is TGTGCCAGCAGCCGGAGCCGCGGCCCCCTCTGGGAGACCCAGTACTTC. The encoded protein is CASSRSRGPLWETQYF.

This rearrangement joins TRBV18 to TRBJ2-1; the D gene is possibly TRBD2 (6 bases). Germline CDR1 KGHSH, CDR2 LQKENI. The CDR3 contains 13 residues. Trimming took off 1 base at V and 5 bases at J, with 6 bases between the two ends. In nucleotides, the CDR3 is TGTGCCAGCTCACCACTAGCGGACAATGAGCAGTTCTTC. Its protein product is CASSPLADNEQFF.

This rearrangement joins TRBV28 to TRBJ2-1; D is uncertain. Trimming took 5 bases from V and 5 from J, leaving 7 bases between them. The CDR3 sequence is 12 residues long. Germline V lookup: CDR1 MDHEN, CDR2 SYDVKM. Here the CDR3 reads CASSVLNNEQFF. The DNA of the CDR3 is TGTGCCAGCAGTGTCCTTAACAATGAGCAGTTCTTC.

The V gene is TRBV10-3, the J gene TRBJ1-5; D may be TRBD1 (6 bases). V lost 10 bases and J lost 3, with 10 bases in between. CDR1 is ENHRY and CDR2 is SYGVKD in the germline V gene. The CDR3 sequence is 12 residues long. The chain's CDR3 is CAKTGPNQPQHF. In nucleotides, the CDR3 is TGTGCCAAGACAGGCCCCAATCAGCCCCAGCATTTT.

The chain links TRBV7-2 to TRBJ2-2; TRBD2 is a possible D gene (5 bases). The CDR3 loop spans 15 amino acids. The V gene's germline CDR1 is SGHTA and CDR2 FQGNSA. V was cut by 5 bases and J by 2 bases, with 12 bases left in between. The CDR3, as DNA: TGTGCCAGCAGCCGCAGCCGGGGTAACACCGGGGAGCTGTTTTTT. This gives the protein CASSRSRGNTGELFF.

DNA of the CDR3: TGTGCCAGCAGGAAGACAGCTTCTGGAAACACCATATATTTT. This sequence encodes CASRKTASGNTIYF. The chain has TRBV27 and TRBJ1-3; D perhaps matches TRBD1 (5 bases). V lost 6 bases and J 1 base, leaving 10 bases between the germline ends. This CDR3 is 14 amino acids long. Germline values: CDR1 MNHEY, CDR2 SMNVEV (reference sequence).

The chain carries TRBV19 and TRBJ1-2, with TRBD1 as a possible D gene (6 bases). CDR1 is LNHDA, CDR2 SQIVND, per germline (reference sequence). This CDR3 region has 15 residues. The V end lost 7 bases, the J end lost 3 bases, and 18 bases lay between the germline ends. CDR3 DNA sequence: TGTGCCAGTAATCCCTCGGGTCAGGGGCACTATGGCTACACCTTC. This translates into CASNPSGQGHYGYTF.

V usage is TRBV13 and J usage is TRBJ1-2; no firm D call. CDR3 length equals 15 residues. Trimming removed 2 bases at V and 4 bases at J, with 14 bases between. The germline CDR1 and CDR2 sequences are PRHDT and FYEKMQ (reference sequence). CDR3 sequence reads: CASSLSVGELYGYTF. CDR3 DNA sequence: TGTGCCAGCAGCTTAAGTGTCGGGGAACTCTATGGCTACACCTTC. Full variable domain (missing parts from reference TRBV13 and TRBJ1-2): AAGVIQSPRHLIKEKRETATLKCYPIPRHDTVYWYQQGPGQDPQFLISFYEKMQSDKGSIPDRFSAQQFSDYHSELNMSSLELGDSALYFCASSLSVGELYGYTFGSGTRLTVV.

CDR3 residues: CASSRLAGVGDTQYF. DNA of the CDR3: TGTGCCAGCAGTCGCTTAGCGGGAGTCGGGGATACGCAGTATTTT. V and J are TRBV6-5 and TRBJ2-3, with 9 bases identical to TRBD2. Germline CDR1 and CDR2: MNHEY and SVGAGI. This CDR3 contains 15 residues. Trimming cost V 5 bases and J 6 bases; bases outside gene matches: 9.

The chain joins TRBV7-9 to TRBJ2-7; 10 bases are a match to TRBD1. The ends lost 3 bases at V and 6 bases at J; junction bases unmatched: 17. The CDR3 has 18 amino acids. Germline V gene sequence: CDR1 SEHNR, CDR2 FQNEAQ (reference sequence). CDR3: CASSFPRSSRQGALEQYF. DNA of the CDR3: TGTGCCAGCAGCTTCCCGCGATCAAGTCGACAGGGGGCCCTCGAGCAGTACTTC.